This TCR beta chain was sequenced in a study of blood T cells in healthy people across ages. Whole-study findings and limits: Comparison with aged donors showed that long-lived donors had more naive CD4+ cells and higher diversity.

Comments on this clonotype: The antigen is undetermined.

V lost 8 bases, J lost 6 bases, and 21 bases lay in between. The CDR3 runs 14 residues. Germline CDR1 and CDR2: DFQATT and SNEGSKA (reference sequence). Sample-barcoded 5' priming and a J-beta primer mix drove a second PCR of 7 to 11 cycles. TCRdb reanalysed the 5' RACE reads using MiXCR and keeps one entry per CDR3 protein. The table records some 1.6 million distinct CDR3 sequences, roughly a third of them present only once. This TCR derives from a young woman in good health. The chain carries TRBV20-1 and TRBJ2-3; either TRBD1 or TRBD2 may supply D (6 bases each). Source material: blood. The CDR3: CSPRKGGNSDTQYF. The CDR3 region has the DNA TGCAGTCCGAGGAAGGGGGGCAACTCGGATACGCAGTATTTT.